The 19 T cell receptor beta chains presented below share a single source sample, sequenced in a study of lymphopenia after photon versus proton radiotherapy. Some clones are missing from TCRdb's copy, which holds only in-frame ones; the method was immunoSEQ multiplex PCR. The repertoire has some 40,000 clones, more than 70% of them found once; the top ten carry 10%. The sample in question was peripheral blood, obtained from a patient treated with proton-based radiotherapy. The receptors originated from a woman aged 70-85 years with pancreatic cancer. Some clones in this sample may be carry-over from other donors' samples.

The chain is built from TRBV5-1 and TRBJ2-3, with unresolved D. Per the germline V gene, CDR1 is SGHRS and CDR2 is YFSETQ. Trimming took off 0 bases at V and 0 bases at J, with 5 bases between the two ends. CDR3 size: 14 residues. Here the CDR3 reads CASSLEGSTDTQYF. The CDR3 DNA sequence: TGCGCCAGCAGCTTGGAGGGAAGCACAGATACGCAGTATTTT. Supplemented by reference TRBV5-1 and TRBJ2-3, the full variable domain reads KAGVTQTPRYLIKTRGQQVTLSCSPISGHRSVSWYQQTPGQGLQFLFEYFSETQRNKGNFPGRFSGRQFSNSRSEMNVSTLELGDSALYLCASSLEGSTDTQYFGPGTRLTVL.

The CDR3 sequence is CASSGEASGSRYEQFF. The DNA for the CDR3 is TGTGCCAGCAGCGGAGAGGCTAGCGGGAGTAGGTATGAGCAGTTCTTC. The chain recombines TRBV7-2 with TRBJ2-1, with 10 bases identical to TRBD2. CDR1 and CDR2 from the germline V gene are SGHTA and FQGNSA. The V segment lost 5 bases and the J segment 8 bases; nucleotides outside the gene matches: 12. The CDR3 is 16 residues long. The entire variable domain, with the rest obtained from reference TRBV7-2 and TRBJ2-1, is as follows: GAGVSQSPSNKVTEKGKDVELRCDPISGHTALYWYRQSLGQGLEFLIYFQGNSAPDKSGLPSDRFSAERTGGSVSTLTIQRTQQEDSAVYLCASSGEASGSRYEQFFGPGTRLTVL.

The genes are TRBV2 and TRBJ2-7, with unresolved D. In germline, CDR1 is SNHLY, CDR2 FYNNEI. The CDR3 runs to 11 residues. Trimming cost V 6 bases and J 5 bases, with 8 bases left between them. The CDR3 loop is CASRSVHEQYF. CDR3 sequence (DNA): TGTGCCAGCAGATCAGTGCACGAGCAGTACTTC.

CDR3 coding DNA: TGTGCCTGGAGTATTGCTAGCGGGACCACAGATACGCAGTATTTT. Translating gives CAWSIASGTTDTQYF. This sequence joins TRBV30 and TRBJ2-3; 9 bases map to TRBD2. The CDR3 has 15 amino acids. CDR1 and CDR2 from the germline V gene are GTSNPN and SVGIG (reference sequence). The V gene end was trimmed by 2 bases and the J gene end by 2 bases; junction bases not matched to a gene: 5. Complete variable domain (other parts from reference TRBV30 and TRBJ2-3): SQTIHQWPATLVQPVGSPLSLECTVEGTSNPNLYWYRQAAGRGLQLLFYSVGIGQISSEVPQNLSASRPQDRQFILSSKKLLLSDSGFYLCAWSIASGTTDTQYFGPGTRLTVL.

J is TRBJ2-3 and V is TRBV7-8, with D hard to call. This CDR3 is built from 12 residues. Germline CDR1 is SGHVS and CDR2 is FQNEAQ. Trimming shortened V by 5 bases and J by 3 bases, and 6 bases separated the two germline ends. The CDR3 loop is CASSPKTDTQYF. The CDR3 DNA reads as TGTGCCAGCAGCCCCAAAACAGATACGCAGTATTTT.

V and J are TRBV5-1 and TRBJ2-2; D is undetermined. CDR3 length: 12 residues. Germline-derived CDR1 and CDR2 are SGHRS and YFSETQ. Trimming stripped 0 bases from V and 6 bases from J, with 3 bases between. For the CDR3, the DNA is TGCGCCAGCAGCTTGGGTGCCGGGGAGCTGTTTTTT. It encodes CASSLGAGELFF.

V usage is TRBV2 and J usage is TRBJ2-1; 7 nucleotides line up with TRBD1. CDR3 size: 13 residues. V lost 9 bases and J lost 4; bases outside the gene matches: 6. CDR1 and CDR2 from the germline V gene are SNHLY and FYNNEI. The CDR3 region is CASEPDRYNEQFF. The CDR3 DNA follows: TGTGCCAGTGAACCGGACAGGTACAATGAGCAGTTCTTC.

The V gene is TRBV6-6, the J gene TRBJ2-7; no reliable D call. The CDR3 consists of 15 residues. Germline V gives CDR1 MNHNY, CDR2 SVGAGI (reference sequence). Trimming shortened V by 0 bases and J by 2 bases, and 11 bases separated the two germline ends. This CDR3 is CASSYSLAGTYEQYF. DNA for the CDR3: TGTGCCAGCAGTTACTCGTTGGCAGGTACCTACGAGCAGTACTTC.

The chain recombines TRBV6-1 with TRBJ1-1; D uncertain. Germline V gene lookup returns CDR1 MNHNS and CDR2 SASEGT. This CDR3 contains 12 residues. Trimming removed 6 bases at V and 0 bases at J, with 5 bases between. The CDR3 region is CASRIMNTEAFF. In nucleotides, the CDR3 is TGTGCCAGCAGGATTATGAACACTGAAGCTTTCTTT.

The V and J genes are TRBV30 and TRBJ1-3; unclear D gene. The V gene's germline CDR1 is GTSNPN and CDR2 SVGIG (reference sequence). V gave up 2 bases and J gave up 0 bases, with 5 bases separating them. The CDR3 covers 13 residues. The CDR3 protein is CAWSSYSGNTIYF. The CDR3 bases are TGTGCCTGGAGTAGTTACTCTGGAAACACCATATATTTT.

This rearrangement joins TRBV7-2 to TRBJ1-1; no clear D gene. V was shortened by 6 bases and J by 5 bases, with 13 bases between the two germline ends. The germline V gene has CDR1 SGHTA and CDR2 FQGNSA. The CDR3 length is 13 residues. DNA for the CDR3: TGTGCCAGCAGTCCGGGGTGGCGGACTGAAGCTTTCTTT. Its translation: CASSPGWRTEAFF. Looking up the rest from reference TRBV7-2 and TRBJ1-1 gives the full variable domain: GAGVSQSPSNKVTEKGKDVELRCDPISGHTALYWYRQSLGQGLEFLIYFQGNSAPDKSGLPSDRFSAERTGGSVSTLTIQRTQQEDSAVYLCASSPGWRTEAFFGQGTRLTVV.

The gene calls are TRBV7-2 and TRBJ2-1, with D unclear. The CDR3 is 16 residues long. The ends were cut back, 0 bases at V and 0 bases at J, with 9 bases in the middle. CDR1 and CDR2 (germline): SGHTA, FQGNSA. CDR3 amino acids: CASSLAQASSYNEQFF. The CDR3 nucleotides read TGTGCCAGCAGCTTAGCGCAGGCGAGCTCCTACAATGAGCAGTTCTTC.

The count of this clone is one. The chain combines TRBV6-5 with TRBJ1-4; 7 bases agree with TRBD1. Trimming cost V 8 bases and J 8 bases; bases outside gene matches: 5. CDR1 is MNHEY and CDR2 is SVGAGI in the germline V gene. The CDR3 contains 12 residues. CDR3 region: CASGQVLEKLFF. The CDR3 DNA reads TGTGCCAGCGGACAGGTGCTGGAAAAACTGTTTTTT.

The gene calls are TRBV27 and TRBJ2-3, with 11 bases lining up with TRBD2. This CDR3 has 16 residues. The trim removed 5 bases at V and 4 bases at J, leaving 8 bases unmatched. Germline CDR1 is MNHEY and CDR2 is SMNVEV (reference sequence). The CDR3 DNA reads as TGTGCCAGCAGTGGGCTAGCGGGAGGCTCGTCAGATACGCAGTATTTT. Its translation: CASSGLAGGSSDTQYF.

V is TRBV19 and J is TRBJ2-5; 11 bases fit TRBD2. The germline V gene has CDR1 LNHDA and CDR2 SQIVND (reference sequence). The V segment lost 3 bases and the J segment 2 bases; nucleotides outside the gene matches: 5. The CDR3 is 16 residues long. The CDR3 nucleotides read TGTGCCAGTAGTATCGGGACTAGCGGAGCACAAGAGACCCAGTACTTC. It is translated as CASSIGTSGAQETQYF.

This clone has just one count. V is TRBV6-5 and J is TRBJ1-1; D possibly corresponds to TRBD1 (6 bases). Germline CDR1 reads MNHEY; CDR2 reads SVGAGI. This CDR3 region has 13 residues. V was shortened by 7 bases and J by 4 bases, with 13 bases between the two germline ends. CDR3 protein: CASTQGGSTEAFF. The DNA of the CDR3 is TGTGCCAGCACCCAAGGGGGGAGCACTGAAGCTTTCTTT.

This clone occurred once. The chain uses TRBV29-1 and TRBJ1-2; D call uncertain. This CDR3 is built from 13 residues. V lost 4 bases to trimming and J lost 2 bases, with 11 bases between them. In germline, CDR1 is SQVTM, CDR2 ANQGSEA. CDR3 sequence: CSVAAGLNYGYTF. The CDR3 nucleotides read TGCAGCGTTGCGGCAGGTTTGAACTATGGCTACACCTTC.

V is TRBV4-1 and J is TRBJ1-2; D not resolved. Deletions cut 0 bases from V and 1 base from J, with 12 bases between. Germline V CDR1 and CDR2: MGHRA, YSYEKL. There are 16 residues in the CDR3. The CDR3 here is CASSQDEEALNYGYTF. The CDR3 DNA sequence: TGCGCCAGCAGCCAAGATGAGGAAGCCCTTAACTATGGCTACACCTTC.

The chain joins TRBV27 to TRBJ1-5; possibly TRBD1 for D (5 bases). V was clipped by 8 bases and J by 4 bases, with 15 bases between them. The CDR3 has 14 amino acids. The germline gives CDR1 MNHEY, CDR2 SMNVEV (reference sequence). The CDR3 loop is CASALQDPNQPQHF. CDR3 DNA: TGTGCCAGCGCCCTACAGGATCCGAATCAGCCCCAGCATTTT.